Detailed here is one T cell receptor (beta chain). Germline values: CDR1 LGHNA, CDR2 YSLEER. With 3 bases removed from V and 0 bases from J, the gap between germline ends came to 12 bases. The CDR3 spans 16 residues. These data are taken from a study of cytotoxic CD8 clonotypes in ibrutinib-treated CLL. Sequenced by immunoSEQ multiplex PCR; TCRdb stores in-frame clones only, minus some. Of 55,000 to 85,000 clones in the sample, over 75% were seen once. This material consisted of PBMCs, taken after 12 months of ibrutinib treatment. V and J are TRBV4-3 and TRBJ2-4; the D call may be TRBD1 or TRBD2 (5 bases each). This receptor was identified in a human donor with chronic lymphocytic leukemia. The CDR3 spells CASSQGDQIAKNIQYF. The CDR3 DNA reads TGCGCCAGCAGCCAGGGGGACCAAATAGCCAAAAACATTCAGTACTTC.